Shown below are 24 T cell receptor beta chains from a single sample sequenced in a study of OX40 agonist ivuxolimab in advanced cancers. TCRdb's copy holds only in-frame clones and misses some; the assay was immunoSEQ multiplex PCR. This table holds 83,000 or so clones, 90% found once. The sequencing here drew on CD4+ or CD8+ T cells sorted from blood, taken in a trial of the OX40 agonist ivuxolimab. These receptors all come from an adult with an advanced solid tumor such as melanoma, head and neck, liver or kidney cancer.

This clone is a singleton in its sample. The DNA for the CDR3 is TGTGCCAGCAGCCGCGGACAGGGGGGTACAGATACGCAGTATTTT. This encodes CASSRGQGGTDTQYF. J is TRBJ2-3 and V is TRBV7-9; 10 bases are a match to TRBD1. V shed 5 bases, J shed 3 bases, and the junction held 5 bases outside the gene matches. Germline V gives CDR1 SEHNR, CDR2 FQNEAQ (reference sequence). The CDR3 runs 15 residues.

The V gene is TRBV28, the J gene TRBJ1-2; 7 bases align to TRBD1. This CDR3 is 15 amino acids long. CDR1 and CDR2 (germline): MDHEN, SYDVKM. V shed 6 bases and J 5 bases; nucleotides not matched to a gene: 12. CDR3 loop: CASRISSGGGYGYTF. The DNA of the CDR3 is TGTGCCAGCAGGATTTCCTCAGGGGGAGGTTATGGCTACACCTTC.

J is TRBJ2-7 and V is TRBV6-5; tentatively, D is TRBD1 (6 bases). Looked up from germline, CDR1 is MNHEY and CDR2 is SVGAGI. Trimming took 7 bases from V and 1 from J, leaving 14 bases between them. The CDR3 is 14 residues long. This CDR3 is CASTPRGGSYEQYF. Written as DNA, the CDR3 is TGTGCCAGCACCCCCAGGGGCGGATCCTACGAGCAGTACTTC.

This clone was counted a single time. The gene calls are TRBV18 and TRBJ2-6, with no clear D. Germline V lookup: CDR1 KGHSH, CDR2 LQKENI. The CDR3 has 18 amino acids. Between the trimmed V and J ends, which lost 6 bases and 0 bases, there was a span of 18 bases. The CDR3 DNA follows: TGTGCCAGCTCCTCGAAAGCGCTTTCTAGCTCTGGGGCCAACGTCCTGACTTTC. Encoded protein: CASSSKALSSSGANVLTF.

The chain joins TRBV28 to TRBJ2-1, with TRBD2 matching 9 bases. Germline V gene data show CDR1 as MDHEN and CDR2 as SYDVKM. The CDR3 covers 15 residues. V shed 2 bases, J shed 9 bases, and the junction held 8 bases outside the gene matches. In DNA, the CDR3 is TGTGCCAGCAGTTTAGTCCCAGCGGGAGGAGGTGAGCAGTTCTTC. This codes for CASSLVPAGGGEQFF.

Written as DNA, the CDR3 is TGCGCCAGCAGCGGGACAGGGACACGCGGTGAGACCCAGTACTTC. Translating it yields CASSGTGTRGETQYF. This chain joins TRBV5-1 and TRBJ2-5, with 9 bases lining up with TRBD1. Trimming removed 4 bases from V and 5 bases from J; junction bases left unmatched: 9. The CDR3 consists of 15 residues. The germline V gene has CDR1 SGHRS and CDR2 YFSETQ.

In the case of this clone: Other DNA sequences in the same sample also yield this CDR3. This chain links TRBV28 with TRBJ1-5; D is ambiguous. CDR3 size: 12 residues. Germline CDR1 MDHEN, CDR2 SYDVKM. Trimming removed 5 bases from V and 4 bases from J, with 6 bases in between. The CDR3 sequence is CASSPPNQPQHF. The CDR3, as DNA: TGTGCCAGCAGTCCCCCGAATCAGCCCCAGCATTTT.

The chain is built from TRBV6-5 and TRBJ2-7; tentatively, D is TRBD1 (6 bases). V dropped 0 bases and J dropped 3 bases, with 12 bases sitting between them. Per germline, CDR1 MNHEY and CDR2 SVGAGI. CDR3 size: 15 residues. The CDR3 DNA is TGTGCCAGCAGTTACTCGGCAGGGGATGGCTACGAGCAGTACTTC. Translated, it gives CASSYSAGDGYEQYF.

The CDR3 sequence: CATRHQGTDTQYF. The CDR3 nucleotides read TGTGCCACCAGACATCAGGGAACAGATACGCAGTATTTT. The chain couples TRBV18 to TRBJ2-3, with D possibly being TRBD1 (5 bases). V was shortened by 10 bases and J by 3 bases, with 14 bases between the two germline ends. Germline loops: CDR1 KGHSH, CDR2 LQKENI. This CDR3 has 13 amino acids.

The chain couples TRBV7-9 to TRBJ1-6; TRBD1 agrees at 12 bases. This CDR3 has 16 amino acids. The ends lost 5 bases at V and 7 bases at J; junction bases unmatched: 6. The germline V gene has CDR1 SEHNR and CDR2 FQNEAQ (reference sequence). The CDR3 spells CASSPKGTGGNSPLHF. CDR3 nucleotides: TGTGCCAGCAGCCCCAAAGGGACAGGGGGCAATTCACCCCTCCACTTT.

Remarks on this clone: Germline and junction disagree at one end, which may indicate a read error. The chain employs TRBV4-3 and TRBJ2-2; the match to TRBD1 covers 9 bases. Per the germline V gene, CDR1 is LGHNA and CDR2 is YSLEER. The CDR3 spans 14 residues. As DNA, the CDR3 is TGCGCCACCCGTCGGGACAGGGTACACCGGGGAGCTGTTTTT. It yields the protein CATRRDRVHRGAVF.

The genes are TRBV19 and TRBJ1-2; maybe TRBD1 (5 bases). V lost 5 bases, J lost 4 bases, and 11 bases lay in between. The germline gives CDR1 LNHDA, CDR2 SQIVND (reference sequence). The CDR3 is 13 amino acids. CDR3 residues: CASSDVGTYGYTF. Written as DNA, the CDR3 is TGTGCCAGTAGTGACGTGGGGACCTATGGCTACACCTTC.

The genes are TRBV7-9 and TRBJ2-1, with D unclear. Germline CDR1 is SEHNR and CDR2 is FQNEAQ (reference sequence). Trimming took off 4 bases at V and 5 bases at J, with 15 bases between the two ends. The CDR3 consists of 15 residues. The CDR3 reads CASSSYTVLDNEQFF. CDR3 nucleotides: TGTGCCAGCAGCTCGTACACCGTTCTAGACAATGAGCAGTTCTTC.

This chain uses TRBV7-2 with TRBJ1-5; 7 bases align to TRBD1. Germline V gene data show CDR1 as SGHTA and CDR2 as FQGNSA. This CDR3 comprises 14 residues. V gave up 4 bases and J gave up 5 bases; unmatched junction bases: 5. CDR3 sequence reads: CASSSDRAYQPQHF. CDR3 bases: TGTGCCAGCAGCTCCGACAGGGCCTATCAGCCCCAGCATTTT.

This chain joins TRBV4-1 and TRBJ2-5, with D maybe TRBD2 (7 bases). V was pared by 0 bases and J by 4 bases, with 21 bases between. Germline CDR1 is MGHRA and CDR2 is YSYEKL. The CDR3 runs 18 residues. The CDR3, as DNA: TGCGCCAGCAGCCAAGATGTGATCGGGGGGCTTCTGAGAGAGACCCAGTACTTC. It yields the protein CASSQDVIGGLLRETQYF.

The genes are TRBV5-8 and TRBJ1-2, with D perhaps TRBD1 (5 bases). Germline V lookup: CDR1 SGHTS, CDR2 YDEGEE. The ends were cut back, 0 bases at V and 5 bases at J, with 14 bases in the middle. The CDR3 covers 15 residues. The DNA of the CDR3 is TGTGCCAGCAGCTTGGCCTCGGTGGCAGGGTATGGCTACACCTTC. This gives the protein CASSLASVAGYGYTF.

The V call is TRBV18, the J call TRBJ1-4; unclear D gene. The CDR3 totals 13 residues. Between the trimmed V and J ends, which lost 6 bases and 0 bases, there was a span of 5 bases. Germline values: CDR1 KGHSH, CDR2 LQKENI. The CDR3, as DNA: TGTGCCAGCTCGCAATCAACTAATGAAAAACTGTTTTTT. This codes for CASSQSTNEKLFF.

J is TRBJ2-5 and V is TRBV29-1; 7 bases align to TRBD2. The germline gives CDR1 SQVTM, CDR2 ANQGSEA. After removal of 3 bases from V and 5 bases from J, the junction contained 3 bases not matched to a gene. This CDR3 spans 12 amino acids. This CDR3 reads CSVDYGGETQYF. For the CDR3, the DNA is TGCAGCGTTGATTACGGGGGGGAGACCCAGTACTTC.

The chain is built from TRBV5-1 and TRBJ1-1; 8 nucleotides agree with TRBD1. The CDR3 spans 12 residues. Germline-derived CDR1 and CDR2 are SGHRS and YFSETQ. V shed 0 bases and J 8 bases; nucleotides not matched to a gene: 0. CDR3 in amino acids: CASSLDRGEAFF. As DNA, the CDR3 is TGCGCCAGCAGCTTGGACAGGGGGGAAGCTTTCTTT.

This sequence joins TRBV7-3 and TRBJ2-7, with D possibly TRBD1 on 7 matching bases. Germline lookup yields CDR1 SGHTA and CDR2 FQGTGA. V shed 5 bases and J shed 2 bases, with 13 bases lying between them. This CDR3 has 14 amino acids. In DNA form, the CDR3 reads TGTGCCAGCAGCCCAGGGGGGAAAACCTACGAGCAGTACTTC. Translated: CASSPGGKTYEQYF. Drawing the rest from reference TRBV7-3 and TRBJ2-7, the complete variable domain is GAGVSQTPSNKVTEKGKYVELRCDPISGHTALYWYRQSLGQGPEFLIYFQGTGAADDSGLPNDRFFAVRPEGSVSTLKIQRTERGDSAVYLCASSPGGKTYEQYFGPGTRLTVT.

The chain links TRBV10-3 to TRBJ2-3; D is possibly TRBD2 (6 bases). The germline V gene has CDR1 ENHRY and CDR2 SYGVKD. The ends were cut back, 2 bases at V and 0 bases at J, with 9 bases in the middle. CDR3 length equals 15 residues. CDR3 sequence reads: CAISEGGTSTDTQYF. In DNA form, the CDR3 reads TGTGCCATCAGTGAGGGCGGGACCAGCACAGATACGCAGTATTTT.

The rearrangement joins TRBV5-4 to TRBJ1-2, with D possibly being TRBD1 (5 bases). Between the trimmed V and J ends, which lost 0 bases and 4 bases, there was a span of 7 bases. The germline V gene has CDR1 SGHNT and CDR2 YYREEE (reference sequence). The CDR3 spans 13 residues. The CDR3 coding sequence is TGTGCCAGCAGCTTGGGACAGCCCTATGGCTACACCTTC. Residues: CASSLGQPYGYTF.

The table lists this clone with a few counts. The genes are TRBV7-8 and TRBJ2-5; D is undetermined. Germline V gives CDR1 SGHVS, CDR2 FQNEAQ. The CDR3 runs 12 residues. V was trimmed by 8 bases and J by 0 bases, leaving 7 bases between them. CDR3 residues: CASARDQETQYF. CDR3 DNA: TGTGCCAGCGCTCGCGACCAAGAGACCCAGTACTTC.

The rearrangement joins TRBV28 to TRBJ2-7; D unclear. This CDR3 comprises 12 residues. The germline CDR1 and CDR2 sequences are MDHEN and SYDVKM. Deletions cut 2 bases from V and 6 bases from J, with 8 bases between. CDR3 sequence reads: CASSLARFEQYF. CDR3 nucleotide sequence: TGTGCCAGCAGTTTAGCCCGGTTCGAGCAGTACTTC.